This TCR beta chain was identified during a study of T cell responses to AZD1222 COVID-19 vaccine (dated by TCRdb to the early 2020s). For the wider study: AZD1222 recipients whose second dose came at about 4 weeks and those whose second dose came at about 12 weeks were combined into one group, since spike-specific TCR depth and breadth did not differ between the two schedules. Enrollment into the trials was organized by age into subgroups of 18-55, 56-69 and 70-plus years, and those subgroups contained roughly 140, 27 and 60 TCR-sequenced participants, respectively. A total of under 250 trial participants underwent TCR sequencing, of whom some 200 had received two doses of AZD1222 and some 26 had received two doses of the MenACWY control vaccine.

Reading the germline V gene gives CDR1 SGHAT and CDR2 FQNNGV. V is pared back by 0 bases and J by 0 bases, with 3 bases lying between the germline termini. The CDR3 sequence holds 14 residues, the cysteine and phenylalanine included. CDR3 DNA is the only sequence kept; it has 42 bases, read in frame from the first base. Results and caveats for the whole study, not just this receptor: Spike-specific TCR breadth and depth rose significantly after two AZD1222 doses compared with day 0 and with MenACWY recipients. Nearly half of unique spike-specific TCRs reportedly recognized epitopes outside regions mutated in the B.1.351 and B.1.1.7 variants. Conclusions about previously exposed vaccinees are limited, since just a handful of AZD1222 recipients were seropositive for SARS-CoV-2 at baseline. The whole spike protein was spanned by vaccine-associated CD4 TCRs, and dominant responses were seen in regions 160-218 and 743-854. Participants were mostly white British and included more females than males, and it was suggested by the authors that clonal diversity may have been underestimated. Because no samples from the day 14 peak response were available, repertoires could be characterized only after the peak T cell response. In the small 56-69-year group, the increase in depth fell short of significance, most likely because of low power.

The CDR3 regions of human TCRbeta chains were subjected to immunosequencing. In the authors' own workflow: TCRs in the repertoires were matched against a reference library of SARS-CoV-2-specific TCRs that had been generated with the MIRA antigen-specificity platform. Breadth was defined as the fraction of unique TCRs that were SARS-CoV-2-associated. Depth was defined as the fraction of total T cells that were SARS-CoV-2-associated. Using the MIRA data, each spike-specific TCR was mapped to the spike region that the TCR reacts to and placed in a CD4 or CD8 class. Log10-transformed breadth and depth values were compared by one-way ANOVA with Sidak's multiple comparisons tests. The source is immuneACCESS, and TCRdb retained only in-frame sequences with V and J called. Part of the clones is not carried over; for the studies checked, unresolved V genes explain less than half of this, and the remainder is unexplained. That table supplies the V and J calls and clone size; D and trimming were determined from the DNA. The sample records approximately 65,000 clones, about 74% of which are singletons. Of the sample, around 15% falls within the top ten clones.

For this clone: It has no known antigen specificity. No base-level quality is on record; no much larger clone is a single base apart.

The sample's time point label, decoded: baseline before first vaccination. The vaccinee samples were drawn from two UK trials, COV001 and COV002, one of which was a single-blind randomized controlled phase 2/3 trial testing AZD1222 (ChAdOx1 nCoV-19) in healthy adults. For TCRbeta chain sequencing, PBMC samples from trial participants were taken at day 0 and at day 28 after the second dose. The rearrangement joined TRBV11-2 to TRBJ1-5; a confident D gene designation cannot be given. This sequence was found in an adult in good health. The sequencing here drew on peripheral blood, taken on day 0 of AZD1222 vaccination. The CDR3 here reads CASSLDGSNQPQHF. The nucleotide sequence is TGTGCCAGCAGCTTAGATGGTAGCAATCAGCCCCAGCATTTT.